These T cell receptor beta chains were read from a single sample in a study of shared clonotypes between healthy human individuals. TCRdb keeps only in-frame clones here, not all; method: immunoSEQ multiplex PCR. Found here are nearly 2 million clones, about 95% of them singletons; the top ten hold approximately 1.2%. Material for sequencing was naive CD8+ T cells sorted from blood. The receptors were sampled from a man between 18 and 29 years old in good health. CDR3s include the opening cysteine and the closing phenylalanine or tryptophan. D genes are given only for firm matches. Only some rows state a clone size, as once, few, many or a class for expanded clones.

D: -; J: TRBJ2-2; size: once; V: TRBV2; DNA: TGTGCCAGCAGTGACAGGTCATACACCGGGGAGCTGTTTTTT; CDR3: CASSDRSYTGELFF
D: TRBD1; J: TRBJ1-1; size: -; V: TRBV30; DNA: TGTGCCTGGAGTGTCAACAGGGGGCTCTCTGAAGCTTTCTTT; CDR3: CAWSVNRGLSEAFF
D: -; J: TRBJ2-3; size: -; V: TRBV19; DNA: TGTGCCAGTAGTATAGTGGGCCTTGGCACAGATACGCAGTATTTT; CDR3: CASSIVGLGTDTQYF
D: -; J: TRBJ1-5; size: -; V: TRBV7-9; DNA: TGTGCCAGCAGCTTAGGGACAGAGGCAAATCAGCCCCAGCATTTT; CDR3: CASSLGTEANQPQHF
D: -; J: TRBJ2-1; size: -; V: TRBV6-1; DNA: TGTGCCAGTGGGGGGGCAACCTACAATGAGCAGTTCTTC; CDR3: CASGGATYNEQFF
D: -; J: TRBJ1-2; size: -; V: TRBV28; DNA: TGTGCCAGCAGTTTAGCGGCGATCTATGGCTACACCTTC; CDR3: CASSLAAIYGYTF
D: -; J: TRBJ2-3; size: -; V: TRBV2; DNA: TGTGCCAGCATTGTCGGGGTGGCGGGGGCCCCCTCTAGCACAGATACGCAGTATTTT; CDR3: CASIVGVAGAPSSTDTQYF
D: TRBD1; J: TRBJ2-7; size: once; V: TRBV6-1; DNA: TGTGCCAGCAGTGAAGGGACAGGGGGCACCTACGAGCAGTACTTC; CDR3: CASSEGTGGTYEQYF
D: -; J: TRBJ1-2; size: -; V: TRBV9; DNA: TGTGCCAGCAGCGGTGGGGACTATGGCTACACCTTC; CDR3: CASSGGDYGYTF
D: -; J: TRBJ2-1; size: -; V: TRBV14; DNA: TGTGCCAGCAGCCGGGGGGAGTCCTACAATGAGCAGTTCTTC; CDR3: CASSRGESYNEQFF